The TCR beta chain described here comes from a study of T cells in Graves' hyperthyroidism and ophthalmopathy. A few counts support this clonotype. Template material for amplifying TCR beta CDR3 regions consisted of RNA transcripts. The TCR CDR3 was amplified in a first-round RT-PCR using the HTBI primer set. TCRdb re-called the multiplex PCR reads through MiXCR, storing one row per CDR3 protein. This table has around 530,000 distinct CDR3 sequences, more than 15% appearing once. CDR3 length equals 13 residues. CDR1 and CDR2 from the germline V gene are MNHNS and SASEGT. The ends lost 6 bases at V and 6 bases at J; junction bases unmatched: 3. Ophthalmopathy cases scored 3 or more on the Clinical Activity Score and 4 or more on NOSPECS grade, with duration below 3 months. Diagnoses rested on clinical symptoms, serum thyroxine and TRAb, thyroid ultrasound and orbital computed tomography.

The rearrangement uses TRBV6-1 and TRBJ1-5; 9 bases line up with TRBD1. This TCR was sampled from a woman aged 18-29 years with Graves' ophthalmopathy. The sample comprised blood. The CDR3 loop is CASRQGAGQPQHF. CDR3 bases: TGTGCCAGCAGACAGGGGGCGGGTCAGCCCCAGCATTTT.